This T cell receptor (beta chain) was recovered during a study of blood T cell repertoires in COVID-19. Study overall: COVID-19 samples from acute and convalescent phases originated in the United States, Italy and Spain. PBMCs, B-cell-depleted T cells, or T cells were the source of the cDNA or gDNA that made up the material.

With V trimmed by 8 bases and J by 8 bases, 12 bases remained unmatched. CDR3 size: 13 residues. Per the germline V gene, CDR1 is SQVTM and CDR2 is ANQGSEA. As processed by the authors: Reference gene primers were amplified, and this amplification served to estimate nucleated cell counts. The assay was immunoSEQ multiplex PCR, and TCRdb's table has in-frame clones only and misses some. The D gene and trimming were derived from the DNA, and the V and J assignments and clone size from that table. The data contain some 120,000 clones, over 75% of them singletons. The sequence was obtained from a woman aged 55-69 years with acute or convalescent COVID-19. The V and J genes are TRBV29-1 and TRBJ1-2, with 9 bases aligning to TRBD1. The sample consisted of peripheral blood. The chain's CDR3 is CSTKDRGIQGYTF. The CDR3 DNA follows: TGCAGCACCAAGGACAGGGGAATTCAGGGCTACACCTTC.